This TCR delta chain was obtained from a study of Vδ1+ human thymocytes. Study-level points and caveats: Thymic TRG and TRD repertoires appeared highly polyclonal, with Gaussian CDR3 length distributions.

This clone was detected a few times. Antigen: not known. Sequences come from RNA converted to cDNA by reverse transcription. CDR3 amplicons came from multiplex PCR with pooled V-gene forward and constant-region reverse primers. TCRdb redid the clone calls on the multiplex PCR reads with CATT. The table lists roughly 55,000 delta-chain clones, approximately 15% of them singletons. The length of the CDR3 is 16 residues. Trimming stripped 0 bases from V and 1 base from J, with 12 bases between. Germline CDR1 TSWWSYY, CDR2 QGS. Material: Vdelta1+ gamma-delta thymocytes from the thymus. Subset indicated: FACS-sorted CD3+ TCRalphabeta- TCRVdelta1+ TCRVdelta2- thymocytes. This clonotype originated in a boy younger than two who had congenital heart surgery. The V call is TRDV1, the J call TRDJ1; no clear D. CDR3 loop: CALGELVLRCTDKLIF. The CDR3 nucleotides read TGTGCTCTTGGGGAACTCGTTCTCCGCTGCACCGATAAACTCATCTTT.